The 15 T cell receptor beta chains below come from one sample, sequenced in a study of OX40 agonist ivuxolimab in advanced cancers. Method: immunoSEQ multiplex PCR; TCRdb's copy keeps in-frame clones and lacks some. The data hold more than 60,000 clones, with 84% observed a single time. Specimen: CD4+ or CD8+ T cells sorted from blood, collected in a trial of the OX40 agonist ivuxolimab. The receptors shown here come from an adult with an advanced solid tumor such as melanoma, head and neck, liver or kidney cancer.

V and J are TRBV7-6 and TRBJ2-3, with 7 bases aligning to TRBD2. CDR1 is SGHVS, CDR2 FNYEAQ, per germline. Unmatched junction bases numbered 7, after V lost 5 bases and J lost 2 bases. This CDR3 region has 15 residues. The CDR3 spells CASSPGLVPTDTQYF. In nucleotides, the CDR3 is TGTGCCAGCAGCCCAGGACTAGTTCCCACAGATACGCAGTATTTT. Full variable domain (outside the CDR3, taken from reference TRBV7-6 and TRBJ2-3): GAGVSQSPRYKVTKRGQDVALRCDPISGHVSLYWYRQALGQGPEFLTYFNYEAQQDKSGLPNDRFSAERPEGSISTLTIQRTEQRDSAMYRCASSPGLVPTDTQYFGPGTRLTVL.

This clone came up once. The chain uses TRBV7-2 and TRBJ2-5; D ambiguous. The CDR3 totals 12 residues. The germline V gene encodes CDR1 SGHTA and CDR2 FQGNSA. V gave up 2 bases and J gave up 4 bases, with 5 bases separating them. In DNA, the CDR3 is TGTGCCAGCAGCTTACAGCGAGAGACCCAGTACTTC. Protein sequence: CASSLQRETQYF.

The V gene is TRBV5-1, the J gene TRBJ1-6, with D possibly being TRBD1 (5 bases). The CDR3 contains 14 residues. V lost 2 bases and J lost 6, with 9 bases in between. The germline CDR1 and CDR2 sequences are SGHRS and YFSETQ. The CDR3 protein is CASSFWDLNSPLHF. The CDR3 DNA reads as TGCGCCAGCAGCTTCTGGGACCTTAATTCACCCCTCCACTTT.

The J gene is TRBJ1-6, the V gene TRBV6-5; D is perhaps TRBD1 (6 bases). Germline V CDR1 and CDR2: MNHEY, SVGAGI. This CDR3 has 15 amino acids. The V and J ends lost 0 bases and 6 bases respectively, with 9 bases between them. CDR3 coding DNA: TGTGCCAGCAGTTACTCACTACAGGGTAATTCACCCCTCCACTTT. Its protein product is CASSYSLQGNSPLHF.

This chain joins TRBV2 and TRBJ1-2; D call uncertain. This CDR3 contains 11 residues. V was pared by 4 bases and J by 9 bases, with 9 bases between. CDR1 and CDR2 (germline): SNHLY, FYNNEI. As DNA, the CDR3 is TGTGCCAGCAGTGCTTCGGGGAGCTACACCTTC. It specifies CASSASGSYTF.

The gene calls are TRBV5-4 and TRBJ2-5; D is uncertain. Trimming cost V 4 bases and J 5 bases, with 6 bases left between them. Looked up from germline, CDR1 is SGHNT and CDR2 is YYREEE (reference sequence). This CDR3 is built from 11 residues. CDR3 residues: CASSTRETQYF. CDR3 bases: TGTGCCAGCAGCACACGGGAGACCCAGTACTTC.

J is TRBJ1-3 and V is TRBV28, with D tentatively TRBD1 (5 bases). With 9 bases removed from V and 0 bases from J, the gap between germline ends came to 15 bases. CDR1 is MDHEN, CDR2 SYDVKM, per germline. The CDR3 is 15 residues long. This CDR3 reads CASEGQTFSGNTIYF. The CDR3 nucleotides read TGTGCCAGTGAGGGGCAGACCTTCTCTGGAAACACCATATATTTT.

The rearrangement uses TRBV27 and TRBJ1-6, with D hard to call. Germline CDR1 is MNHEY and CDR2 is SMNVEV (reference sequence). With 4 bases removed from V and 1 base from J, the gap between germline ends came to 8 bases. The CDR3 sequence is 15 residues long. The CDR3 sequence is CASSSSRSYNSPLHF. The CDR3 region has the DNA TGTGCCAGCAGTTCCTCCCGGTCCTATAATTCACCCCTCCACTTT.

The gene calls are TRBV5-1 and TRBJ1-2, with 8 bases fitting TRBD1. The CDR3 is made up of 13 amino acids. Per germline, CDR1 SGHRS and CDR2 YFSETQ. J was trimmed by 4 bases and V by 5 bases; bases with no gene match: 4. CDR3 residues: CASRLDRGYGYTF. Here the CDR3 DNA reads TGCGCCAGCAGGCTCGACAGGGGCTATGGCTACACCTTC. Combining the CDR3 with reference TRBV5-1 and TRBJ1-2 gives the whole variable domain KAGVTQTPRYLIKTRGQQVTLSCSPISGHRSVSWYQQTPGQGLQFLFEYFSETQRNKGNFPGRFSGRQFSNSRSEMNVSTLELGDSALYLCASRLDRGYGYTFGSGTRLTVV.

The V and J genes are TRBV6-5 and TRBJ1-5; tentative D call: TRBD1 (6 bases). Trimming stripped 7 bases from V and 7 bases from J, with 14 bases between. This CDR3 has 13 residues. CDR1 and CDR2 from the germline V gene are MNHEY and SVGAGI. This CDR3 is CASNVGGGQPQHF. The DNA for the CDR3 is TGTGCCAGCAACGTAGGGGGTGGACAGCCCCAGCATTTT.

This clone was seen once. The rearrangement links TRBV7-2 to TRBJ2-1; D is possibly TRBD2 (5 bases). Looked up from germline, CDR1 is SGHTA and CDR2 is FQGNSA. The V end lost 2 bases, the J end lost 9 bases, and 26 bases lay between the germline ends. This CDR3 spans 18 amino acids. CDR3 in amino acids: CASSLTERGRRKSTEQFF. DNA of the CDR3: TGTGCCAGCAGCTTAACGGAGCGAGGGAGAAGGAAGTCAACTGAGCAGTTCTTC.

This clone turned up a few times. CDR3 region: CASSLLTGANTEAFF. CDR3 coding DNA: TGTGCCAGCTCCCTACTGACAGGGGCGAACACTGAAGCTTTCTTT. The V call is TRBV18, the J call TRBJ1-1; TRBD1 aligns across 8 bases. The CDR3 spans 15 residues. Germline values: CDR1 KGHSH, CDR2 LQKENI. The V and J ends lost 6 bases and 1 base, in that order; junction bases with no gene match: 7. Variable domain in full (rest from reference TRBV18 and TRBJ1-1): NAGVMQNPRHLVRRRGQEARLRCSPMKGHSHVYWYRQLPEEGLKFMVYLQKENIIDESGMPKERFSAEFPKEGPSILRIQQVVRGDSAAYFCASSLLTGANTEAFFGQGTRLTVV.

The rearrangement uses TRBV5-1 and TRBJ1-1; 7 bases match TRBD1. This CDR3 is 17 amino acids long. V gave up 5 bases and J gave up 0 bases; unmatched junction bases: 13. Germline V gene lookup returns CDR1 SGHRS and CDR2 YFSETQ. The CDR3 loop is CASRGGDRFLMNTEAFF. CDR3 nucleotide sequence: TGCGCCAGCAGGGGAGGGGACAGATTCCTCATGAACACTGAAGCTTTCTTT. Looking up the rest from reference TRBV5-1 and TRBJ1-1 gives the full variable domain: KAGVTQTPRYLIKTRGQQVTLSCSPISGHRSVSWYQQTPGQGLQFLFEYFSETQRNKGNFPGRFSGRQFSNSRSEMNVSTLELGDSALYLCASRGGDRFLMNTEAFFGQGTRLTVV.

The CDR3 loop is CASSYSQILYNEQFF. CDR3 DNA: TGTGCCAGCAGTTACTCCCAAATATTATACAATGAGCAGTTCTTC. The chain is built from TRBV6-5 and TRBJ2-1; D is unresolved. Germline CDR1 MNHEY, CDR2 SVGAGI. The length of the CDR3 is 15 residues. V shed 0 bases and J shed 4 bases, with 10 bases lying between them.

This clone was seen a single time. This chain joins TRBV18 and TRBJ1-5; 7 nucleotides align to TRBD1. Germline lookup yields CDR1 KGHSH and CDR2 LQKENI. J gave up 0 bases and V 3 bases, and 5 bases lay outside the gene matches. CDR3 length: 16 residues. Here the CDR3 DNA reads TGTGCCAGCTCACCTGGACAGGTGGGTAGCAATCAGCCCCAGCATTTT. As protein: CASSPGQVGSNQPQHF.